The source of this T cell receptor (beta chain) is a study of CD8 T cells in Susac syndrome. Study in general: When their blood was taken, patients with Susac syndrome were therapy-naive, taking corticosteroids, or taking intravenous immunoglobulin alone.

RNA, at roughly 0.45 to 1 ug, was reverse transcribed with random hexamers. TCRdb re-called the immunoSEQ multiplex PCR reads through MiXCR, storing one row per CDR3 protein. The sample has fewer than 200,000 distinct CDR3 sequences; roughly nine tenths are singletons. Specimen: CD4+ T cells from PBMCs. The sequence derives from a human donor with Susac syndrome.

The CDR3 protein is CSAPPLSGEHYEQYF. The DNA of the CDR3 is TGCAGTGCTCCTCCATTAAGCGGGGAGCACTACGAGCAGTACTTC. This chain joins TRBV20-1 and TRBJ2-7; the match to TRBD2 covers 7 bases. Germline V CDR1 and CDR2: DFQATT, SNEGSKA (reference sequence). With V trimmed by 5 bases and J by 3 bases, 13 bases remained unmatched. The CDR3 is 15 residues long.